This record covers a single T cell receptor beta chain. Using RNA transcripts, the TCR beta CDR3 regions were amplified. Amplification began with first-round RT-PCR using HTBI primers, then second-round multiplex PCR was performed. TCRdb re-analysed the multiplex PCR reads in MiXCR, keeping a single row per CDR3 protein. The sample has about 740,000 distinct CDR3 sequences, around 40% seen once. V lost 4 bases, J lost 5 bases, and 10 bases stayed unmatched. The CDR3 extends over 14 amino acids. Germline CDR1 and CDR2: SQVTM and ANQGSEA. This record belongs to a study of Graves' ophthalmopathy and Graves' hyperthyroidism.

The chain is built from TRBV29-1 and TRBJ2-7; 8 bases map to TRBD1. Sequences were obtained from peripheral blood. The receptor was derived from an adult man with Graves' ophthalmopathy. The CDR3 DNA is TGCAGCGTTGGCGGACAGGGACTGGTGAACGAGCAGTACTTC. It yields the protein CSVGGQGLVNEQYF.